One sample yielded the 7 T cell receptor beta chains listed below, sequenced in a study of shared clonotypes between healthy human individuals (dated by TCRdb to the early 2020s). Library method: the immunoSEQ multiplex PCR assay. The clones in this table, taken by TCRdb from immuneACCESS, are in-frame only. Not every clone is retained; where verified, under half of the shortfall comes from an unresolved V gene, and the cause of the rest is unknown. The sample profile shows millions of clones; more than 80% of them were found once. In total, the top ten clones hold around 0.15% of the sample. The sequenced material came from naive CD4+ T cells sorted from blood. The cell subset or site label, read with the paper, signifies: CD45RA+ positively selected. The receptors were sampled from a man aged 18 to 35 in good health.

The rearrangement links TRBV30 to TRBJ1-2; D not certain. This CDR3 is 11 amino acids long. Germline loops: CDR1 GTSNPN, CDR2 SVGIG (reference sequence). The V end lost 2 bases, the J end lost 13 bases, and 14 bases lay between the germline ends. The CDR3 region is CAWSSAGSVTF. CDR3 bases: TGTGCCTGGAGTTCGGCGGGTAGTGTCACCTTC.

V is TRBV5-6 and J is TRBJ2-5; 9 bases line up with TRBD1. V shed 0 bases, J shed 5 bases, and the junction held 5 bases outside the gene matches. CDR3 length equals 15 residues. The germline CDR1 and CDR2 sequences are SGHDT and YYEEEE. CDR3 DNA sequence: TGTGCCAGCAGCTTGGTTACAGGGGGCTGGGAGACCCAGTACTTC. Translation gives CASSLVTGGWETQYF.

The J gene is TRBJ2-3, the V gene TRBV15; no clear D gene. From germline, CDR1 is LNHNV and CDR2 YYDKDF (reference sequence). The CDR3 extends over 13 amino acids. V was shortened by 0 bases and J by 7 bases, with 8 bases between the two germline ends. The CDR3 coding sequence is TGTGCCACCAGCAGAGATTTGAGTAATACGCAGTATTTT. Protein: CATSRDLSNTQYF. Together with reference TRBV15 and TRBJ2-3, the CDR3 gives the full variable domain: DAMVIQNPRYQVTQFGKPVTLSCSQTLNHNVMYWYQQKSSQAPKLLFHYYDKDFNNEADTPDNFQSRRPNTSFCFLDIRSPGLGDTAMYLCATSRDLSNTQYFGPGTRLTVL.

The chain combines TRBV19 with TRBJ2-1; TRBD1 aligns across 7 bases. The CDR3 is 15 residues long. The V gene's germline CDR1 is LNHDA and CDR2 SQIVND (reference sequence). With 3 bases clipped from V and 2 bases from J, the junction kept 4 bases outside the gene matches. This CDR3 is CASSIEGGAYNEQFF. In nucleotides, the CDR3 is TGTGCCAGTAGTATTGAAGGGGGCGCCTACAATGAGCAGTTCTTC. Filled out from reference TRBV19 and TRBJ2-1, the complete variable domain reads DGGITQSPKYLFRKEGQNVTLSCEQNLNHDAMYWYRQDPGQGLRLIYYSQIVNDFQKGDIAEGYSVSREKKESFPLTVTSAQKNPTAFYLCASSIEGGAYNEQFFGPGTRLTVL.

V usage is TRBV5-6 and J usage is TRBJ2-2, with D unresolved. V lost 6 bases and J 6 bases, leaving 6 bases between the germline ends. The CDR3 covers 11 residues. In germline, CDR1 is SGHDT, CDR2 YYEEEE. CDR3 region: CASIGPGELFF. The CDR3 nucleotides read TGTGCCAGCATAGGGCCCGGGGAGCTGTTTTTT.

The chain joins TRBV6-5 to TRBJ2-5, with D perhaps assigned TRBD1 or TRBD2 (7 bases each). The CDR3 length is 15 residues. The V gene lost 6 bases and the J gene lost 5 bases, with 19 bases spanning the gap. Per germline, CDR1 MNHEY and CDR2 SVGAGI. The CDR3 is CASRGGTAEGETQYF. The DNA for the CDR3 is TGTGCCAGCAGGGGGGGGACAGCCGAGGGGGAGACCCAGTACTTC.

This chain joins TRBV9 and TRBJ1-3; 11 nucleotides line up with TRBD1. Germline values: CDR1 SGDLS, CDR2 YYNGEE. This CDR3 is 19 amino acids long. Trimming removed 3 bases from V and 0 bases from J; junction bases left unmatched: 11. The CDR3 DNA reads as TGTGCCAGCAGCGCCGAACCGGGACAGGGGGTTCCCTCTGGAAACACCATATATTTT. This sequence encodes CASSAEPGQGVPSGNTIYF.